This passage covers 25 T cell receptor beta chains from one sample sequenced in a study of blood T cell repertoires in COVID-19. Profiling relied on immunoSEQ multiplex PCR, and the TCRdb table lists in-frame clones only, not all of them. The data contain roughly 52,000 clones, 80% to 90% of them singletons. The sequenced material came from peripheral blood. The receptors here all came from a man aged 35 to 55 with COVID-19, enrolled during active disease.

The CDR3 protein is CASSPMRLAGGQGDTQYF. In DNA form, the CDR3 reads TGTGCCAGCTCACCAATGAGGCTAGCGGGAGGGCAAGGAGATACGCAGTATTTT. J is TRBJ2-3 and V is TRBV18; the match to TRBD2 covers 12 bases. The J segment lost 5 bases and the V segment lost 2 bases, leaving 11 bases of the junction unmatched. CDR3 size: 18 residues. CDR1 and CDR2 from the germline V gene are KGHSH and LQKENI. Variable domain in full (rest from reference TRBV18 and TRBJ2-3): NAGVMQNPRHLVRRRGQEARLRCSPMKGHSHVYWYRQLPEEGLKFMVYLQKENIIDESGMPKERFSAEFPKEGPSILRIQQVVRGDSAAYFCASSPMRLAGGQGDTQYFGPGTRLTVL.

This clone was seen once. This sequence joins TRBV4-1 and TRBJ2-7; maybe TRBD2 (5 bases). The germline gives CDR1 MGHRA, CDR2 YSYEKL. Trimming took off 0 bases at V and 7 bases at J, with 16 bases between the two ends. The CDR3 covers 15 residues. This CDR3 reads CASSQDSHLGGEQYF. Here the CDR3 DNA reads TGCGCCAGCAGCCAAGATAGCCATTTGGGCGGGGAGCAGTACTTC.

This chain uses TRBV14 with TRBJ2-2; TRBD2 aligns across 11 bases. The CDR3 length is 16 residues. V shed 4 bases and J 6 bases; nucleotides not matched to a gene: 7. The germline gives CDR1 SGHDN, CDR2 FVKESK. CDR3 sequence reads: CASSPAGLAVPGELFF. DNA of the CDR3: TGTGCCAGCAGCCCCGCGGGACTAGCGGTCCCCGGGGAGCTGTTTTTT.

The DNA of the CDR3 is TGTGCCAGCAGTGACCAGGGACAGGGTCAGCGGTATGGCTACACCTTC. Translating it yields CASSDQGQGQRYGYTF. V is TRBV6-4 and J is TRBJ1-2, with 9 bases aligning to TRBD1. Germline V gene lookup returns CDR1 MRHNA and CDR2 SNTAGT. This CDR3 region has 16 residues. V was clipped by 2 bases and J by 5 bases; unmatched bases: 9.

This clone has only one observation. CDR3 protein: CASSPPSPLSSYNSPLHF. CDR3 coding DNA: TGTGCCAGCTCACCACCAAGCCCTCTGAGCTCCTATAATTCACCCCTCCACTTT. The chain carries TRBV18 and TRBJ1-6, with D hard to call. Germline V lookup: CDR1 KGHSH, CDR2 LQKENI. The CDR3 loop spans 18 amino acids. The V end lost 0 bases, the J end lost 0 bases, and 12 bases lay between the germline ends.

This sequence joins TRBV6-5 and TRBJ1-2; 8 nucleotides agree with TRBD1. This CDR3 spans 13 amino acids. J was trimmed by 8 bases and V by 0 bases; bases with no gene match: 2. Germline values: CDR1 MNHEY, CDR2 SVGAGI. The CDR3 DNA reads TGTGCCAGCAGTTACTCGACAGGGGAGGGCTACACCTTC. Translated, it gives CASSYSTGEGYTF.

This sequence joins TRBV6-5 and TRBJ2-1; 8 bases are shared with TRBD2. CDR1 is MNHEY, CDR2 SVGAGI, per germline. V dropped 11 bases and J dropped 2; count of bases not matched to a gene: 5. The CDR3 length is 13 residues. The chain's CDR3 is CACGRGAYNEQFF. The CDR3 nucleotides read TGTGCCTGTGGGCGGGGGGCCTACAATGAGCAGTTCTTC.

This rearrangement joins TRBV9 to TRBJ2-3; 9 bases map to TRBD1. Germline V CDR1 and CDR2: SGDLS, YYNGEE. The CDR3 is 16 residues long. V was pared by 4 bases and J by 4 bases, with 10 bases of the junction left unmatched. DNA of the CDR3: TGTGCCAGCAGCCCGACCGGGACAGGGTACGCAGATACGCAGTATTTT. Its translation is CASSPTGTGYADTQYF.

This chain uses TRBV9 with TRBJ2-3, with D unclear. This CDR3 comprises 13 residues. V lost 0 bases and J 2 bases, leaving 4 bases between the germline ends. Germline CDR1 SGDLS, CDR2 YYNGEE. The CDR3 sequence: CASSVAVTDTQYF. Written as DNA, the CDR3 is TGTGCCAGCAGCGTAGCGGTCACAGATACGCAGTATTTT.

The J gene is TRBJ1-3, the V gene TRBV5-1, with no clear D. The V gene's germline CDR1 is SGHRS and CDR2 YFSETQ. There are 17 residues in the CDR3. V dropped 2 bases and J dropped 0 bases, with 15 bases sitting between them. In DNA form, the CDR3 reads TGCGCCAGCAGCTTTGGCCCGGGGAGGGCCTCTGGAAACACCATATATTTT. It is translated as CASSFGPGRASGNTIYF.

The chain couples TRBV4-1 to TRBJ2-2, with 9 bases matching TRBD1. V shed 1 base, J shed 4 bases, and the junction held 7 bases outside the gene matches. Per germline, CDR1 MGHRA and CDR2 YSYEKL. The CDR3 extends over 17 amino acids. The CDR3 nucleotides are TGCGCCAGCAGCCAAGTGACAGGGACAGGGATCACCGGGGAGCTGTTTTTT. Amino acid sequence: CASSQVTGTGITGELFF.

The sample holds a few counts of this clone. The V gene is TRBV28, the J gene TRBJ2-1, with 8 bases that match TRBD2. This CDR3 has 12 amino acids. CDR1 and CDR2 (germline): MDHEN, SYDVKM. V was clipped by 8 bases and J by 5 bases; unmatched bases: 2. CDR3 protein: CASSRGDNEQFF. The CDR3 region has the DNA TGTGCCAGCTCGCGGGGGGACAATGAGCAGTTCTTC.

This clone has a single count. The rearrangement links TRBV6-5 to TRBJ1-2; the match to TRBD1 covers 7 bases. Germline V gives CDR1 MNHEY, CDR2 SVGAGI. V trimming: 4 bases; J trimming: 7 bases; junction bases outside the gene matches: 6. This CDR3 comprises 13 residues. The CDR3 nucleotides read TGTGCCAGCAGTTTAGACAGGGTTGGTGGCTACACCTTC. Its protein is CASSLDRVGGYTF.

The genes are TRBV12-5 and TRBJ2-1; 11 nucleotides align to TRBD1. Germline V gene lookup returns CDR1 LGHNT and CDR2 FRNRAP. This CDR3 has 22 residues. V was pared by 0 bases and J by 0 bases, with 16 bases of the junction left unmatched. The CDR3 loop reads CASGLVLGDRGGWTGSYNEQFF. CDR3 nucleotides: TGTGCTAGTGGTTTGGTTTTGGGGGACAGGGGGGGCTGGACAGGCTCCTACAATGAGCAGTTCTTC.

This clone was counted a few times. V gene TRBV19 combines with J gene TRBJ2-7; TRBD1 agrees at 7 bases. J gave up 5 bases and V 5 bases, and 3 bases lay outside the gene matches. Looked up from germline, CDR1 is LNHDA and CDR2 is SQIVND (reference sequence). CDR3 size: 12 residues. The CDR3 protein is CASSETGHEQYF. The CDR3 DNA follows: TGTGCCAGTAGTGAGACAGGGCACGAGCAGTACTTC.

This rearrangement joins TRBV5-3 to TRBJ1-1, with unresolved D. TRBV5-3 falls under the ORF class, with uncertain function. Trimming left V 2 bases short and J 5 bases short, with 13 bases between. This CDR3 contains 14 residues. CDR3 bases: TGTGCCAGAAGCTTACAGACCCCTGAGACTGAAGCTTTCTTT. Translated: CARSLQTPETEAFF.

The rearrangement uses TRBV13 and TRBJ2-1, with TRBD2 matching over 14 bases. J was trimmed by 3 bases and V by 4 bases; bases with no gene match: 17. Germline V lookup: CDR1 PRHDT, CDR2 FYEKMQ (reference sequence). The CDR3 has 21 amino acids. CDR3 sequence reads: CASSSRGTGTSGGSDYNEQFF. CDR3 coding DNA: TGTGCCAGCAGCTCCCGCGGGACCGGGACTAGCGGGGGCTCTGACTACAATGAGCAGTTCTTC.

V is TRBV21-1 and J is TRBJ2-1; TRBD2, the table's D call, lacks a check against the DNA. TRBV21-1 is a pseudogene segment. CDR3 size: 15 residues. CDR3 sequence reads: CASRVSGGPPNEQFF. CDR3 sequence (DNA): TGTGCCAGCCGTGTTAGCGGGGGGCCCCCCAATGAGCAGTTCTTC.

The J gene is TRBJ1-5, the V gene TRBV4-2; D is unresolved. Between the trimmed V and J ends, which lost 4 bases and 0 bases, there was a span of 10 bases. Germline values: CDR1 LGHNA, CDR2 YNFKEQ. This CDR3 comprises 15 residues. The CDR3 nucleotides are TGTGCCAGCAGCCCGCAGACAAATAGCAATCAGCCCCAGCATTTT. Translating it yields CASSPQTNSNQPQHF.

V is TRBV4-1 and J is TRBJ2-3; D is ambiguous. Trimming stripped 0 bases from V and 2 bases from J, with 9 bases between. The CDR3 spans 15 residues. CDR1 and CDR2 (germline): MGHRA, YSYEKL. The CDR3 nucleotides are TGCGCCAGCAGCCAAGAATGGCATCCCACAGATACGCAGTATTTT. Encoded protein: CASSQEWHPTDTQYF.

The chain has TRBV2 and TRBJ2-7; 10 bases line up with TRBD2. Trimming took 5 bases from V and 4 from J; bases not matched to a gene: 17. The CDR3 runs to 18 residues. Germline CDR1 and CDR2: SNHLY and FYNNEI. The CDR3 DNA reads TGTGCCAGCAGTTTTCCCTCGTCCTTAGCGGGGGGAAATTACGAGCAGTACTTC. It codes for CASSFPSSLAGGNYEQYF.

This clone was found a few times. The rearrangement joins TRBV5-1 to TRBJ2-5, with D perhaps matching TRBD1 (5 bases). The CDR3 is made up of 15 amino acids. Deletions cut 0 bases from V and 3 bases from J, with 12 bases between. Germline assignment: CDR1 SGHRS and CDR2 YFSETQ. The CDR3 nucleotides are TGCGCCAGCAGCTTGGCGGCAGGGCCAGAAGAGACCCAGTACTTC. Residues: CASSLAAGPEETQYF.

This CDR3 reads CASSIIPSSYNSPLHF. The CDR3 region has the DNA TGTGCCAGTAGTATAATACCGAGCTCCTATAATTCACCCCTCCACTTT. The J gene is TRBJ1-6, the V gene TRBV19, with D unclear. The CDR3 spans 16 residues. V lost 2 bases, J lost 0 bases, and 8 bases lay in between. Germline V lookup: CDR1 LNHDA, CDR2 SQIVND (reference sequence).

The genes are TRBV11-2 and TRBJ1-2; 9 bases are shared with TRBD1. This CDR3 has 13 residues. With 5 bases clipped from V and 3 bases from J, the junction kept 1 base outside the gene matches. Germline V gene sequence: CDR1 SGHAT, CDR2 FQNNGV. The CDR3 protein is CASSRDRDYGYTF. DNA for the CDR3: TGTGCCAGCAGCCGGGACAGGGACTATGGCTACACCTTC. Complete variable domain (other parts from reference TRBV11-2 and TRBJ1-2): EAGVAQSPRYKIIEKRQSVAFWCNPISGHATLYWYQQILGQGPKLLIQFQNNGVVDDSQLPKDRFSAERLKGVDSTLKIQPAKLEDSAVYLCASSRDRDYGYTFGSGTRLTVV.

DNA of the CDR3: TGTGCCAGCAGCTTAGATCCCCCGATGACAGGGAGCGAGACCCAGTACTTC. Translated: CASSLDPPMTGSETQYF. V gene TRBV11-2 combines with J gene TRBJ2-5; TRBD1 aligns across 7 bases. CDR3 length: 17 amino acids. J was trimmed by 5 bases and V by 0 bases; bases with no gene match: 12. Germline assignment: CDR1 SGHAT and CDR2 FQNNGV.